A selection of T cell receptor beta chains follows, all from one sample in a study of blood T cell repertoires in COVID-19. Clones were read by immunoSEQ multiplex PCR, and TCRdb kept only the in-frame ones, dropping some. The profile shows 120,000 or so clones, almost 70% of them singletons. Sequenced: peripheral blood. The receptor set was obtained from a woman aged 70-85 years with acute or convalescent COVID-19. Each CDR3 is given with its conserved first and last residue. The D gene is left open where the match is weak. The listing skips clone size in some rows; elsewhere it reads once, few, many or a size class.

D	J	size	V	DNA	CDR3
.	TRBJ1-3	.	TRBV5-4	TGTGCCAGCAGTCAGGGCTCTGGAAACACCATATATTTT	CASSQGSGNTIYF
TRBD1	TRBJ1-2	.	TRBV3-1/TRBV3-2	TGTGCCAGCAGCCAACCGGGACAGGGGTATGGCTACACCTTC	CASSQPGQGYGYTF
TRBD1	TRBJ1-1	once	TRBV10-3	TGTGCCATCAGGGGCGGACAGGGGGCCGCTGAAGCTTTCTTT	CAIRGGQGAAEAFF
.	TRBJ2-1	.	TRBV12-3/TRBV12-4	TGTGCCAGCAGTTTATTCGATGAGCAGTTCTTC	CASSLFDEQFF
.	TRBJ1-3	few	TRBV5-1	TGCGCCAGCAGCTTGGGACGGTCGAGGCTCTCTGGAAACACCATATATTTT	CASSLGRSRLSGNTIYF
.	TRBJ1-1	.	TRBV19	TGTGCCAGTAGCTACGCGGGGGGGAACACTGAAGCTTTCTTT	CASSYAGGNTEAFF
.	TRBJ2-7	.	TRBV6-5	TGTGCCAGCAGTTCGGAGGCCGCCCTTGTTCTCTACGAGCAGTACTTC	CASSSEAALVLYEQYF
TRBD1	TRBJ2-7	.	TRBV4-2	TGTGCCAGCAGCCAGGGACAGGGGGCTGACGAGCAGTACTTC	CASSQGQGADEQYF
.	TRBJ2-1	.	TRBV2	TGTGCCAGCAGTGAAGATCGGAGGGCAAATGAGCAGTTCTTC	CASSEDRRANEQFF
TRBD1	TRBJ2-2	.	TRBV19	TGTGCCAGTAGAAATAACAGGGGTGGCACCGGGGAGCTGTTTTTT	CASRNNRGGTGELFF
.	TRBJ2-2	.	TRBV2	TGTGCCAGCAGTGAAAGGCTAGGCGGGTCCGGGGAGCTGTTTTTT	CASSERLGGSGELFF
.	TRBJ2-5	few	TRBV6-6	TGTGCCAGCAGTTACTCGAGGGTCTCAGAGACCCAGTACTTC	CASSYSRVSETQYF
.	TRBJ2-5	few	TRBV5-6	TGTGCCAGCAGCTCGAGACTAGTCTGGGAGACCCAGTACTTC	CASSSRLVWETQYF
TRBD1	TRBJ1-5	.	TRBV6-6	TGTGCCAGCAGTTACCCTCGGACAGGGAATCAGCCCCAGCATTTT	CASSYPRTGNQPQHF
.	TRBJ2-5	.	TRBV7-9	TGTGCCAGCAACGATGGAGGGGGGGCACAGGAGACCCAGTACTTC	CASNDGGGAQETQYF
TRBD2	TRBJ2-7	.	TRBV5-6	TGTGCCAGCAGCTCCATGACTAGCGGGTACGAGCAGTACTTC	CASSSMTSGYEQYF
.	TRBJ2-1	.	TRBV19	TGTGCCAGTAGTACGGGAAGGTTCGATGAGCAGTTCTTC	CASSTGRFDEQFF
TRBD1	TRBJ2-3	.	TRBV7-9	TGTGCCAGCAGCTTAGAGACAGGGGGCCCAGATACGCAGTATTTT	CASSLETGGPDTQYF
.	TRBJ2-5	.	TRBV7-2	TGTGCCAGCAGACCTGGGGGGGCCCAAGAGACCCAGTACTTC	CASRPGGAQETQYF
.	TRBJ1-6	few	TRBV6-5	TGTGCCAGCAGTTACCTGGTCGGTACCGATTCACCCCTCCACTTT	CASSYLVGTDSPLHF
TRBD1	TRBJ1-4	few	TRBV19	TGTGCCAGTAGTGCTACCTCTCAGGGGGCGATTAATGAAAAACTGTTTTTT	CASSATSQGAINEKLFF
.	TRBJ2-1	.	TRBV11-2	TGTGCCAGCAGCGTCCAATTTACTGGGACAAACAATGAGCAGTTCTTC	CASSVQFTGTNNEQFF
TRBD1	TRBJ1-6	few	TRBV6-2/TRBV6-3	TGTGCCAGCAGTCCGCGGACAGGGGGAAAGTATAATTCACCCCTCCACTTT	CASSPRTGGKYNSPLHF
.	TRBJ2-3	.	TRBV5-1	TGCGCCAGCAGCTTGAAGCTAGAGGGCACAGATACGCAGTATTTT	CASSLKLEGTDTQYF
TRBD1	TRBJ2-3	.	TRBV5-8	TGTGCCAGCAGCCAAGGACAGGCGGAAAGCACAGATACGCAGTATTTT	CASSQGQAESTDTQYF
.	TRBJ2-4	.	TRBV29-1	TGCAGCGTTGGACTAGCCAAAAACATTCAGTACTTC	CSVGLAKNIQYF
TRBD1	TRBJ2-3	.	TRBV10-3	TGTGCCATCAGTGAGCCTACCGCGACAGGGCCAGATACGCAGTATTTT	CAISEPTATGPDTQYF
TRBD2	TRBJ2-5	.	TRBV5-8	TGTGCCAGCAGCCATGATCTCCCCGGCCTCGACGGGGGGGTTCGAGAGACCCAGTACTTC	CASSHDLPGLDGGVRETQYF
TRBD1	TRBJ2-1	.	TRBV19	TGTGCCAGTAGTCTCCGGGACAGGGTCCACAATGAGCAGTTCTTC	CASSLRDRVHNEQFF
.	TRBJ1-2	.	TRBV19	TGTGCCAGTAGTATAGATCTCCGGAGATCGGGAGGCTACACCTTC	CASSIDLRRSGGYTF
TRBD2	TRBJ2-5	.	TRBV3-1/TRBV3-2	TGTGCCAGCAGCCTCCTAGCGGAAGAGACCCAGTACTTC	CASSLLAEETQYF
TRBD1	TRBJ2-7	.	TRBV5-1	TGCGCCAGCAGCAAGGGACAGGGGGCATACGAGCAGTACTTC	CASSKGQGAYEQYF
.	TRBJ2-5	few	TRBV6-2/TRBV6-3	TGTGCCAGCACCCCCCTCGGGTCGCTGGAGACCCAGTACTTC	CASTPLGSLETQYF
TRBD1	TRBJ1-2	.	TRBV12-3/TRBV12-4	TGTGCCAGCAGTAAGACAGGGAACTATGGCTACACCTTC	CASSKTGNYGYTF
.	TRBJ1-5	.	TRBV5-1	TGCGCCAGCAGCTTGGAGTCCAACCCAGGTCAGCCCCAGCATTTT	CASSLESNPGQPQHF
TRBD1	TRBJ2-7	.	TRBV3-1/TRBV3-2	TGTGCCAGCAGCCCGGACAGGGGATTCACCTACGAGCAGTACTTC	CASSPDRGFTYEQYF
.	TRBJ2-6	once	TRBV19	TGTGCCAGTAGGAGTACAGGTGGGGCCAACGTCCTGACTTTC	CASRSTGGANVLTF
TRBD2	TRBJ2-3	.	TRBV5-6	TGTGCCAGCAGCTTGGAACTAGCGGGGACAGATACGCAGTATTTT	CASSLELAGTDTQYF
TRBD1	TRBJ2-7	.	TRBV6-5	TGTGCCAGCAGGCCGGGACAGGGGTACGAGCAGTACTTC	CASRPGQGYEQYF
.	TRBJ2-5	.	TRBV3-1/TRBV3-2	TGTGCCAGCAGCCAAGCCCGGGTGCGTACGGAGACCCAGTACTTC	CASSQARVRTETQYF
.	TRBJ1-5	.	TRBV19	TGTGCCAGTAGTATCGGTAGGGGGAGAGAGCAGCCCCAGCATTTT	CASSIGRGREQPQHF
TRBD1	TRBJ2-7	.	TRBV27	TGTGCCAGCAGTTTAAAACCCCAGGGGGCCTACGAGCAGTACTTC	CASSLKPQGAYEQYF
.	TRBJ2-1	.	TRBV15	TGTGCCACCACAATCGGCGGGTTTAATGAGCAGTTCTTC	CATTIGGFNEQFF